This T cell receptor (beta chain) was captured in a study of OX40 agonist ivuxolimab in advanced cancers. Study-level information: Three partial responders included one hepatocellular carcinoma patient and two cutaneous melanoma patients.

Anyone with autoimmune disease history or systemic immunosuppression was excluded. The CDR3 extends over 14 amino acids. In germline, CDR1 is KGHSH, CDR2 LQKENI. V gave up 6 bases and J gave up 5 bases, with 14 bases separating them. Sequencing was performed with immunoSEQ multiplex PCR; in TCRdb, only in-frame clones are kept and a portion is missing. Among 100,000 or so clones listed, 94% were seen once. The study, taken as a whole, reports: Dosing at 0.1 to 3.0 mg/kg was accompanied by clonal expansion of CD4+ and CD8+ blood T cells by week 6. Antigen specificity was not determined for the expanded peripheral T cells.

As for this clone: Its specificity is unknown.

The sequence was collected from an adult with an advanced solid tumor such as melanoma, head and neck, liver or kidney cancer. The chain carries TRBV18 and TRBJ2-1; no definite D call. Here the sequenced sample was CD4+ or CD8+ T cells sorted from blood, taken in a trial of the OX40 agonist ivuxolimab. The CDR3 DNA reads as TGTGCCAGCTCCCCCGCGAGCAGCGACAATGAGCAGTTCTTC. It translates to CASSPASSDNEQFF.